These 15 T cell receptor beta chains share one sample of origin, sequenced in a study of tumor and adjacent non-tumor tissue in lung cancer. Three rounds of nested PCR, following a modified ARM-PCR protocol, produced the TCRbeta library. TCRdb re-called the multiplex PCR reads with MiXCR, one entry per CDR3 protein. The sample carries more than 60,000 distinct CDR3 sequences, over 75% recorded once. The template was RNA from unsorted bulk tissue. Sequenced input: lung tumor tissue. Receptors originate from a woman in her forties or fifties with non-small cell lung cancer.

CDR3 sequence (DNA): TGTGCCAACAGAGGGGGGGACAGCATTGAGGCTTTCTTT. Amino acid sequence: CANRGGDSIEAFF. This chain uses TRBV6-5 with TRBJ1-1; TRBD1 matches at 7 bases. The CDR3 contains 13 residues. Germline V gives CDR1 MNHEY, CDR2 SVGAGI. V was pared by 10 bases and J by 11 bases, with 16 bases of the junction left unmatched.

As to this clonotype: The junction shows a germline mismatch at one end, possibly a read error. The chain combines TRBV12-3 or TRBV12-4 with TRBJ1-1; D uncertain. The CDR3 extends over 12 amino acids. The CDR3: CASRYSDTEASF. CDR3 sequence (DNA): TGTGCCAGCAGATACAGCGACACTGAAGCTTCCTTT.

About this clonotype: At one end the junction does not follow the germline gene, possibly because of a read error. The rearrangement joins TRBV6-1 to TRBJ2-3, with D possibly being TRBD2 (5 bases). The CDR3 consists of 20 residues. The germline V gene encodes CDR1 MNHNS and CDR2 SASEGT. The CDR3 DNA sequence: TGTGCCAGCAGTGAAATTCCGTGGGAGAGCTGGAGACCAAGCACAGATACGCGGTATTTT. It specifies CASSEIPWESWRPSTDTRYF.

With regard to this clonotype: Compared with germline, one end of the junction differs, possibly owing to a read error. The J gene is TRBJ2-5, the V gene TRBV6-1, with 13 bases that match TRBD2. This CDR3 contains 17 residues. Looked up from germline, CDR1 is MNHNS and CDR2 is SASEGT. CDR3 loop: CASRYAGGTSGVETQYF. For the CDR3, the DNA is TGTGCCAGCAGATACGCGGGAGGGACTAGCGGGGTTGAGACGCAGTACTTC.

In the case of this clonotype: At one end, the junction sequence differs from germline, possibly due to a read error. The CDR3 sequence: CVSTGTSVGQETQYF. The CDR3 DNA reads as TGTGTCAGCACTGGGACTAGCGTAGGCCAAGAGACCCAGTACTTC. The chain is built from TRBV6-6 and TRBJ2-5, with 10 bases matching TRBD2. Germline CDR1 and CDR2: MNHNY and SVGAGI (reference sequence). This CDR3 is built from 15 residues.

The V gene is TRBV6-6, the J gene TRBJ2-7; D gene ambiguous. The V and J ends lost 6 bases and 2 bases respectively, with 14 bases between them. This CDR3 has 14 amino acids. Per the germline V gene, CDR1 is MNHNY and CDR2 is SVGAGI (reference sequence). CDR3 loop: CASSSLDGTYEQYF. The CDR3, as DNA: TGTGCCAGCAGCTCATTGGACGGAACCTACGAGCAGTACTTC.

In regard to this clonotype: A much larger clonotype is one base distant, so this may be a read error. The V call is TRBV24-1, the J call TRBJ2-3; 8 bases agree with TRBD2. Germline V gene lookup returns CDR1 KGHDR and CDR2 SFDVKD. CDR3 length equals 16 residues. CDR3 region: CAASEPGLGGTDTQYF. CDR3 bases: TGTGCCGCCAGTGAACCGGGACTAGGCGGCACAGATACGCAGTATTTT.

Regarding this clonotype: Germline is not matched at one junction end, which may reflect a read error. The gene calls are TRBV12-5 and TRBJ2-1, with 10 nucleotides matching TRBD2. Germline CDR1 is LGHNT and CDR2 is FRNRAP. This CDR3 comprises 15 residues. CDR3 sequence (DNA): TGTACTAGTGGTTTGACGCTAGCGGGAGATAATGAGCAGTTCTTC. Its protein product is CTSGLTLAGDNEQFF.

Concerning this clonotype itself: This is likely a read error, given that the CDR3 carries no conserved phenylalanine or tryptophan at its end. The V call is TRBV6-5, the J call TRBJ2-5; D possibly corresponds to TRBD2 (6 bases). The germline V gene encodes CDR1 MNHEY and CDR2 SVGAGI. This CDR3 comprises 14 residues. The CDR3 reads CASSRGRGQETQYY. In DNA form, the CDR3 reads TGTGCTAGCAGCCGTGGGCGGGGTCAAGAGACCCAGTACTAC.

For this clonotype: This may be a read error: a much more frequent sequence differs by one nucleotide. This chain connects TRBV24-1 to TRBJ2-3; TRBD2 might be the D (6 bases). The CDR3 is 16 residues long. The V gene's germline CDR1 is KGHDR and CDR2 SFDVKD. Deletions cut 4 bases from V and 5 bases from J, with 18 bases between. CDR3 loop: CATSDSRDLPIDTQYF. The DNA of the CDR3 is TGTGCCACCAGTGACTCCCGGGACTTGCCCATAGATACGCAGTATTTT.

Note on this clonotype: At one boundary the junction diverges from the germline segment, which might be a read error. The chain combines TRBV6-2 or TRBV6-3 with TRBJ1-6, with D possibly matching TRBD1 (6 bases). CDR3 length: 18 residues. The V gene's germline CDR1 is MNHEY and CDR2 SVGEGT. Written as DNA, the CDR3 is TGTGCCAGCAGTTACGCCGGACAGTTTGGGATCGAAAATTCACTCCTCCACTTT. Amino acids: CASSYAGQFGIENSLLHF.

This clonotype was detected ten times or more. The gene calls are TRBV5-1 and TRBJ2-1; D not resolved. The CDR3 spans 16 residues. From germline, CDR1 is SGHRS and CDR2 YFSETQ. Trimming took off 3 bases at V and 1 base at J, with 14 bases between the two ends. The CDR3 DNA reads TGCGCCAGCAGCTCCCTGGCCGGCAGTTCCTACAATGAGCAGTTCTTC. Translating it yields CASSSLAGSSYNEQFF. Full variable domain (missing parts from reference TRBV5-1 and TRBJ2-1): KAGVTQTPRYLIKTRGQQVTLSCSPISGHRSVSWYQQTPGQGLQFLFEYFSETQRNKGNFPGRFSGRQFSNSRSEMNVSTLELGDSALYLCASSSLAGSSYNEQFFGPGTRLTVL.

With respect to this clonotype: Sequence at one end of the junction differs from germline and may be a read error. The CDR3 spells CASILDRNTGELFF. The CDR3 coding sequence is TGTGCCAGTATCCTGGACCGAAACACTGGGGAGCTGTTTTTT. The chain carries TRBV19 and TRBJ2-2, with D uncertain. Per the germline V gene, CDR1 is LNHDA and CDR2 is SQIVND (reference sequence). The CDR3 contains 14 residues.

This clonotype was recorded at least ten times. J is TRBJ1-4 and V is TRBV28; perhaps TRBD1 as D (5 bases). Trimming shortened V by 4 bases and J by 8 bases, and 17 bases separated the two germline ends. This CDR3 has 15 amino acids. Germline V lookup: CDR1 MDHEN, CDR2 SYDVKM. CDR3 sequence (DNA): TGTGCCAGCAGTTCCGCGAGCCAGGGAGGGGAAAAACTGTTTTTT. Translation gives CASSSASQGGEKLFF.

Note on this clonotype: Given the absence of the conserved phenylalanine or tryptophan at the CDR3 end, a read error is likely. The DNA is omitted, as the CDR3 cannot be located on it reliably, and the CDR3 follows TCRdb's listing. The chain recombines TRBV11-2 with TRBJ2-1; the table calls TRBD2, which could not be checked here. The germline CDR1 and CDR2 sequences are SGHAT and FQNNGV. The CDR3 numbers 14 amino acids, ends counted. The CDR3 is CASSFKREYGEQIL.